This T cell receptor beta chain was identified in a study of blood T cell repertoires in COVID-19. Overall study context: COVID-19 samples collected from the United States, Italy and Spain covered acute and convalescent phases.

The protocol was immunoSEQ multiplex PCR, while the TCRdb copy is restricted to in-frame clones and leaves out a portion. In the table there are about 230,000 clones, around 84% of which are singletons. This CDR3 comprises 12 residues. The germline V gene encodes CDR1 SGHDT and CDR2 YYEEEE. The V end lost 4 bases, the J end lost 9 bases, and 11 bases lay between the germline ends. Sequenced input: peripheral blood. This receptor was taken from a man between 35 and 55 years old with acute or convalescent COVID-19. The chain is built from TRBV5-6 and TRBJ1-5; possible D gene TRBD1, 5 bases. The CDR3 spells CASSRGGMPQHF. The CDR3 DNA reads TGTGCCAGCAGCCGGGGGGGAATGCCCCAGCATTTT.